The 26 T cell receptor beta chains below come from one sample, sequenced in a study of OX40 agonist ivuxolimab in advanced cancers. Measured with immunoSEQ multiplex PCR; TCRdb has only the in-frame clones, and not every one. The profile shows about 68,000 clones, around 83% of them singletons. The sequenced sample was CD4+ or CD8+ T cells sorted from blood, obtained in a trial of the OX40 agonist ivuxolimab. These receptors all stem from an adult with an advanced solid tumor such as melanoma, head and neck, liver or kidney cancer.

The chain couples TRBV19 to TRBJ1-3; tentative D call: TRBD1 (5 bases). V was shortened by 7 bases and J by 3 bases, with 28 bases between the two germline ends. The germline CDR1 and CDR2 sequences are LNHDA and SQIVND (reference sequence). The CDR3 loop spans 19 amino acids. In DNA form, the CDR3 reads TGTGCCAGTAAGAGAGGACTGACCGCTGGGGCTCTTCATGGAAACACCATATATTTT. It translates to CASKRGLTAGALHGNTIYF.

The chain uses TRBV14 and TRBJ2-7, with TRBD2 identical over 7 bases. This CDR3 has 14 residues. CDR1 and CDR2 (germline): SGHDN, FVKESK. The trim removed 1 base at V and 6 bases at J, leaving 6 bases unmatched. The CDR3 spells CASSQVQGRGEQYF. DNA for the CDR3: TGTGCCAGCAGCCAAGTCCAAGGGAGGGGCGAGCAGTACTTC.

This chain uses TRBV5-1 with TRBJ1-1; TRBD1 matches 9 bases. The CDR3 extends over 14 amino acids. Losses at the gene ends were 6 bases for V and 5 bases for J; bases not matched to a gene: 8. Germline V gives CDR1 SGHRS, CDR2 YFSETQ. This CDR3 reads CASMGGTGWTEAFF. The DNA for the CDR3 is TGCGCCAGCATGGGAGGGACAGGGTGGACTGAAGCTTTCTTT.

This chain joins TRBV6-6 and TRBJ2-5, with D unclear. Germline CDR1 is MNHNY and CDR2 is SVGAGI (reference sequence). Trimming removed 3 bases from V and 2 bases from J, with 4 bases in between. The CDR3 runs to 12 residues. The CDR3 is CASSYGQETQYF. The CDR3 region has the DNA TGTGCCAGCAGTTATGGGCAAGAGACCCAGTACTTC.

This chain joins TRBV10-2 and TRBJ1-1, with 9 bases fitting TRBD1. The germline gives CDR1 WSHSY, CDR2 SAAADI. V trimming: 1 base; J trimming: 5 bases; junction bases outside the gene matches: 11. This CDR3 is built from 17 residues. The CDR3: CASSEFILGQGFTEAFF. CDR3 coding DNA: TGCGCCAGCAGTGAGTTTATTTTGGGACAGGGTTTTACTGAAGCTTTCTTT.

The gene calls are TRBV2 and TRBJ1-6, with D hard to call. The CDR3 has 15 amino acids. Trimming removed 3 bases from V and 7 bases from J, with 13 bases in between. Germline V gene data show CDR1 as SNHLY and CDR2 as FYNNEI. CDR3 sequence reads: CASSEIWGDNSPLHF. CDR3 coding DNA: TGTGCCAGCAGTGAGATTTGGGGTGACAATTCACCCCTCCACTTT.

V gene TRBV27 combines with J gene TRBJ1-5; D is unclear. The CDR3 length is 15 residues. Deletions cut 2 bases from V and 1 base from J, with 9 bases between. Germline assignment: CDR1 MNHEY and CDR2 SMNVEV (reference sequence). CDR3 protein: CASSLDTASNQPQHF. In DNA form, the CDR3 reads TGTGCCAGCAGTTTAGATACAGCCAGCAATCAGCCCCAGCATTTT.

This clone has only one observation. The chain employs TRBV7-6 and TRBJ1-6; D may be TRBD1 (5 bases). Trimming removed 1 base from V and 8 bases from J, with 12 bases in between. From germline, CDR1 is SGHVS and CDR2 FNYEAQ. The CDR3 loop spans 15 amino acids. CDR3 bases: TGTGCCAGCAGCTTAGTGGTGGGGGTCGATTCACCCCTCCACTTT. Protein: CASSLVVGVDSPLHF.

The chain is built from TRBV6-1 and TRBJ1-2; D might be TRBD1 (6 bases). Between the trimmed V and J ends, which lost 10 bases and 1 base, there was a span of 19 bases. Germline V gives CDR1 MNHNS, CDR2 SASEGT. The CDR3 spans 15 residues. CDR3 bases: TGTGCCACCACGGCAGGGGACGCTTTTAACTATGGCTACACCTTC. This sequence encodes CATTAGDAFNYGYTF.

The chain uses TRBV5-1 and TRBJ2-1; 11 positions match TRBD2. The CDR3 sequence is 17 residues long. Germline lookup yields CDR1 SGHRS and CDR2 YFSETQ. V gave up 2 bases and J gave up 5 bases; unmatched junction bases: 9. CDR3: CASSFPSGTSGNNEQFF. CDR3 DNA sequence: TGCGCCAGCAGCTTTCCGTCTGGGACTAGCGGTAACAATGAGCAGTTCTTC.

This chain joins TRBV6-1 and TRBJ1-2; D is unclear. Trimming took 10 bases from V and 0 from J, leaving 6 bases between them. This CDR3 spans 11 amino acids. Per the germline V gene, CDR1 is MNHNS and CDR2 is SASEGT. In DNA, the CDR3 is TGTGCCACCACAGCTAACTATGGCTACACCTTC. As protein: CATTANYGYTF.

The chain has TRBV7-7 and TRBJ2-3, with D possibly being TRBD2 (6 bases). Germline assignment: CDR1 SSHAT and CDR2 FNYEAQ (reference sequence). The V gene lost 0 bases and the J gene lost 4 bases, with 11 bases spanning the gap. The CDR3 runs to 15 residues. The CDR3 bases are TGTGCCAGCAGCTTAGCGGCGGGGAGAGCAGATACGCAGTATTTT. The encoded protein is CASSLAAGRADTQYF.

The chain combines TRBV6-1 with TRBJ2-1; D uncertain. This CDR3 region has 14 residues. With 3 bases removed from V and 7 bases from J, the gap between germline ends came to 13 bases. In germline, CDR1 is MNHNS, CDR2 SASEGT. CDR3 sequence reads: CASSEGWIPNEQFF. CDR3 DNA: TGTGCCAGCAGTGAGGGGTGGATCCCAAATGAGCAGTTCTTC.

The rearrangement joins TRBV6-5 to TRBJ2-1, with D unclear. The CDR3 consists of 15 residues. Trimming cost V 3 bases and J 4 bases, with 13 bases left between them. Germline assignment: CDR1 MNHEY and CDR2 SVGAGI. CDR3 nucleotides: TGTGCCAGCAGTTATTCGGTGGGAAATTACAATGAGCAGTTCTTC. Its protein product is CASSYSVGNYNEQFF.

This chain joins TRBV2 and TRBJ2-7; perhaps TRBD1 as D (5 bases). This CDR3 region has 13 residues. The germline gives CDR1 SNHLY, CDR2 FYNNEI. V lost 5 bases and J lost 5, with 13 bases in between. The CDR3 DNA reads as TGTGCCAGCAGTCTCAGGGAAATTCACGAGCAGTACTTC. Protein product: CASSLREIHEQYF.

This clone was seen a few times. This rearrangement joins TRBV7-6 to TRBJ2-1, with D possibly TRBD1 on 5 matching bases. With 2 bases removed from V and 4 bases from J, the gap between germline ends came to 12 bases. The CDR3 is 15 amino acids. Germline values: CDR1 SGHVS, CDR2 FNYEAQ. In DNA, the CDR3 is TGTGCCAGCAGCTTAACCACAGGATTATACAATGAGCAGTTCTTC. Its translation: CASSLTTGLYNEQFF.

In DNA form, the CDR3 reads TGTGCCAGCAGCCCCGCTCCGGGGGCCTACAATGAGCAGTTCTTC. This encodes CASSPAPGAYNEQFF. The rearrangement uses TRBV11-2 and TRBJ2-1; a weak D match, TRBD2 (6 bases). CDR3 length: 15 amino acids. Germline CDR1 is SGHAT and CDR2 is FQNNGV. V was pared by 5 bases and J by 2 bases, with 13 bases between.

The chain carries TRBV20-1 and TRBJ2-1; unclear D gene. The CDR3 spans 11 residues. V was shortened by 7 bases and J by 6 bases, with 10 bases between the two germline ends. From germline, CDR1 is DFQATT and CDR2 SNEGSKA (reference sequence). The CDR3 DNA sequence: TGCAGTGGAGAGGTGGCCAATGAGCAGTTCTTC. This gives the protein CSGEVANEQFF.

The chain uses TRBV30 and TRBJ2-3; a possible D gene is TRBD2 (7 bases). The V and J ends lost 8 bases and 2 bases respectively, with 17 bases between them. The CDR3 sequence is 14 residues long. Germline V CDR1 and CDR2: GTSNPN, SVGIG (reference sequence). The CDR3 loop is CAGGGGGFTDTQYF. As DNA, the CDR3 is TGTGCCGGGGGGGGCGGGGGATTCACAGATACGCAGTATTTT.

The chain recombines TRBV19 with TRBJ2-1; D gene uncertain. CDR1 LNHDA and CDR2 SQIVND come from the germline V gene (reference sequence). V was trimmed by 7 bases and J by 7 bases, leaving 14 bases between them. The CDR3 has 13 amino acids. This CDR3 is CASTAYFGNEQFF. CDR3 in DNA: TGTGCCAGTACAGCCTATTTTGGGAATGAGCAGTTCTTC.

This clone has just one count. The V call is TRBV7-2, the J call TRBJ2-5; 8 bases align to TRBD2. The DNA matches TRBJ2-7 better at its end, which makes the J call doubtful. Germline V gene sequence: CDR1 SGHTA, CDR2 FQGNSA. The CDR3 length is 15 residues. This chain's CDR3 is CASSLAGGGSYEQYF. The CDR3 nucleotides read TGTGCCAGCAGCTTAGCTGGCGGGGGGTCCTACGAGCAGTACTTC.

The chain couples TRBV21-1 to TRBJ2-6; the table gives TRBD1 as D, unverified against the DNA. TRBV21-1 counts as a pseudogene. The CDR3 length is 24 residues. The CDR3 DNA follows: TGTGCCAGCCGAATTCCCCGGTCTTGGACCCTCTTTGGACAGGGCTTAGCTGGGGCCAACGTCCTGACTTTC. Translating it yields CASRIPRSWTLFGQGLAGANVLTF.

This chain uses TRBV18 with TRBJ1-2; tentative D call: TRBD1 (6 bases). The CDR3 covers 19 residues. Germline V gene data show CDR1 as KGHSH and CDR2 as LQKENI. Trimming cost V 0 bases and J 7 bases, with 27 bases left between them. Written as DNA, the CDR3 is TGTGCCAGCTCACCACCTGGGTCAGGGGTAAACTTAGGGGCTGGTGGCTACACCTTC. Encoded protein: CASSPPGSGVNLGAGGYTF.

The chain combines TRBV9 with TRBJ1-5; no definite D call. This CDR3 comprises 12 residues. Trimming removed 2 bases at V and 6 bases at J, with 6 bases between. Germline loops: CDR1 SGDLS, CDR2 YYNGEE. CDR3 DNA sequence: TGTGCCAGCAGCGTTCAAGTTCAGCCCCAGCATTTT. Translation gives CASSVQVQPQHF.

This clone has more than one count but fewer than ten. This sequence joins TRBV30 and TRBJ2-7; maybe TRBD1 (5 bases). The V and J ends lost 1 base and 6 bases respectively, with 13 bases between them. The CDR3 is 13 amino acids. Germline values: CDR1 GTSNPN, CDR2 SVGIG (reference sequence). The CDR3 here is CAWSGGAVGEQYF. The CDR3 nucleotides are TGTGCCTGGAGTGGGGGCGCGGTGGGCGAGCAGTACTTC.

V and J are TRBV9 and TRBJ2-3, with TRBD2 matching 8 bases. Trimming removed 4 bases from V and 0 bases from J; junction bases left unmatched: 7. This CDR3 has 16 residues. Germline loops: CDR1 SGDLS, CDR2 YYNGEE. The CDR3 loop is CASSPRTSFSTDTQYF. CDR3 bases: TGTGCCAGCAGCCCTAGGACTAGCTTTAGCACAGATACGCAGTATTTT.